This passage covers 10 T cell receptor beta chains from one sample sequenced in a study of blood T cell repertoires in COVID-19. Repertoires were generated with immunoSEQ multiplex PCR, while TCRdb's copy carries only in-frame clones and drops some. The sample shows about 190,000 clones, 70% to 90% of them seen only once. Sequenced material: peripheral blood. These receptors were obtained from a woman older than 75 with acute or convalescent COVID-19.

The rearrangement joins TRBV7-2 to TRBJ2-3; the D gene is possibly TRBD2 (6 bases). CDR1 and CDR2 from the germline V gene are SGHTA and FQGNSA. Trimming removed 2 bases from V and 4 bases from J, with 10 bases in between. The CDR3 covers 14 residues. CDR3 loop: CASSLYGSPDTQYF. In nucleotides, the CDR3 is TGTGCCAGCAGCTTATACGGGAGCCCAGATACGCAGTATTTT.

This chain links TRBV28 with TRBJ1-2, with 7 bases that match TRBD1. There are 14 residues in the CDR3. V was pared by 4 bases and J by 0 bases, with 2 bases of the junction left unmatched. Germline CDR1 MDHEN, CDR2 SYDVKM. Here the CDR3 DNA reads TGTGCCAGCAGTTACGGGACAGCTAACTATGGCTACACCTTC. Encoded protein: CASSYGTANYGYTF.

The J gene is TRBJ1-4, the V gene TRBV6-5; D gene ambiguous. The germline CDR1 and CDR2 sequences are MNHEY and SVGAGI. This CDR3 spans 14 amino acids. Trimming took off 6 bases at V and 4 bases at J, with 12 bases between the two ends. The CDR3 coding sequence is TGTGCCAGCAGCCGACGTGGCGGTAATGAAAAACTGTTTTTT. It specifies CASSRRGGNEKLFF.

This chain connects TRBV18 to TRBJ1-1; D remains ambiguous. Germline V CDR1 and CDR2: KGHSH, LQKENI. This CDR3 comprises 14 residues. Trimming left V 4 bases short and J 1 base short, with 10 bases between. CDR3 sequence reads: CASSQEQSNTEAFF. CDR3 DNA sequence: TGTGCCAGCTCACAAGAACAGTCGAACACTGAAGCTTTCTTT.

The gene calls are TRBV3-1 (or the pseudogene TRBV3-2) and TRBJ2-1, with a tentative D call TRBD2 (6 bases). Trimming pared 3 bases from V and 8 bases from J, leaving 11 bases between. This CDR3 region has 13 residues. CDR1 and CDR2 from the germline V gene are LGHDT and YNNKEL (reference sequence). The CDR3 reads CASSHRGAYEQFF. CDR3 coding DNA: TGTGCCAGCAGCCACCGCGGGGCGTATGAGCAGTTCTTC.

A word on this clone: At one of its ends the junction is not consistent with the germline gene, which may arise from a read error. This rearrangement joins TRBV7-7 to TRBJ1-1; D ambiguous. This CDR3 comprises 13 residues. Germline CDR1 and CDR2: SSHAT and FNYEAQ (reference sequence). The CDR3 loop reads CASSPSLGSEAFF. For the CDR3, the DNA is TGTGCTAGCAGCCCCTCTCTCGGGAGCGAAGCTTTCTTT. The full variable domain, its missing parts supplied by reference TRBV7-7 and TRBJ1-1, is GAGVSQSPRYKVTKRGQDVTLRCDPISSHATLYWYQQALGQGPEFLTYFNYEAQPDKSGLPSDRFSAERPEGSISTLTIQRTEQRDSAMYRCASSPSLGSEAFFGQGTRLTVV.

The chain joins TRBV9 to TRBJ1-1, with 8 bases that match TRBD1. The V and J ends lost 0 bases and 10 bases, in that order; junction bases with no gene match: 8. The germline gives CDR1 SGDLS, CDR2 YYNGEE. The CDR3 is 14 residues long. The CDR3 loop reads CASSVDQGASLAFF. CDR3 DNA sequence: TGTGCCAGCAGCGTAGATCAGGGGGCTTCGTTAGCTTTCTTT.

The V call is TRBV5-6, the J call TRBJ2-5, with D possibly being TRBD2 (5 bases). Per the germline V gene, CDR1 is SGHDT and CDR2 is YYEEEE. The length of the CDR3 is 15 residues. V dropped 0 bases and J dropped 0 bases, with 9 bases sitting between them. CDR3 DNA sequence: TGTGCCAGCAGCTTGGGCGAAGCGGACCAAGAGACCCAGTACTTC. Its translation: CASSLGEADQETQYF.

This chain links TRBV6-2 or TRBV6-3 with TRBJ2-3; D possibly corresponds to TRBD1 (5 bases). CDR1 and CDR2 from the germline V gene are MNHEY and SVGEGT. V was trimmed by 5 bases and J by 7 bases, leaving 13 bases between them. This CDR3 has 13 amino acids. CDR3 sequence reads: CASSPPNRYTQYF. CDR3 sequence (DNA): TGTGCCAGCAGTCCGCCGAACAGGTATACGCAGTATTTT.

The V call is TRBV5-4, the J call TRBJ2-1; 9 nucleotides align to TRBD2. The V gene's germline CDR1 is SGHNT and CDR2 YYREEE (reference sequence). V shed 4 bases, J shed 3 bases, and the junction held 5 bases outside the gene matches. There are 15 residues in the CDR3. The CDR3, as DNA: TGTGCCAGCAGCCAGAGCGGGAGGAGCTACAATGAGCAGTTCTTC. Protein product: CASSQSGRSYNEQFF.